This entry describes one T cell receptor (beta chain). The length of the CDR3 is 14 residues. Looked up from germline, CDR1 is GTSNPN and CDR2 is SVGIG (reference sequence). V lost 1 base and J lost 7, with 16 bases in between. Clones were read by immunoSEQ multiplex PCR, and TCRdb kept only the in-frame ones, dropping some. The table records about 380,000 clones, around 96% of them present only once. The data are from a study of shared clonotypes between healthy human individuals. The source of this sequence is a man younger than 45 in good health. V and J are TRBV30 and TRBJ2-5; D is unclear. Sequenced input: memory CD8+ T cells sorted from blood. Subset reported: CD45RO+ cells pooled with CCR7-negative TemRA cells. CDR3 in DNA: TGTGCCTGGAGTGGGCTTAGGGAAATAGGGACCCAGTACTTC. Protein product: CAWSGLREIGTQYF.